What follows describes a single TCR beta chain. This record belongs to a study of Ad26.COV2.S vaccination and SARS-CoV-2 variants. Study details: Donor got 5x10^10 or 1x10^11 viral particles of Ad26.COV2.S.

The sample's treatment: over 15 received Ad26.COV2.S at low or high dose, single or two shots; about five received placebo; per-sample allocation not given. Sample collection was performed on day 63 after the first vaccine or placebo injection. Expressing Wuhan-strain SARS-CoV-2 spike, an Ad26 vector served as the vaccine. CDR1 and CDR2 (germline): SNHLY, FYNNEI. Between the trimmed V and J ends, which lost 8 bases and 3 bases, there was a span of 21 bases. The length of the CDR3 is 16 residues. Measured with immunoSEQ multiplex PCR; TCRdb has only the in-frame clones, and not every one. The table has about 390,000 clones, approximately 92% seen once.

The chain links TRBV2 to TRBJ2-3, with a weak D call TRBD1 (5 bases). The clonotype comes from a person between 18 and 59 years old who received the Ad26.COV2.S COVID-19 vaccine or a placebo. Here the sequenced sample was peripheral blood, taken in a trial of Ad26.COV2.S vaccine versus placebo. The CDR3 sequence: CASQIQARVSTDTQYF. CDR3 DNA sequence: TGTGCCAGCCAAATTCAGGCCAGGGTCTCAACAGATACGCAGTATTTT.